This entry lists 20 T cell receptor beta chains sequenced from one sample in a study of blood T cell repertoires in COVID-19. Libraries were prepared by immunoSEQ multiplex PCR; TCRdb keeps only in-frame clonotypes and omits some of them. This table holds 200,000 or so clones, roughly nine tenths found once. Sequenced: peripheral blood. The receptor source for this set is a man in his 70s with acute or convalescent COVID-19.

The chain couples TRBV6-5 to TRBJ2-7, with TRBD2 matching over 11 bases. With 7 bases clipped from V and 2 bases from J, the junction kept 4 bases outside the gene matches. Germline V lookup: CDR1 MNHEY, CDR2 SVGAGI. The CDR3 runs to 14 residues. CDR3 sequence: CASKLLAGAYEQYF. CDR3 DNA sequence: TGTGCCAGCAAGCTACTAGCGGGGGCCTACGAGCAGTACTTC.

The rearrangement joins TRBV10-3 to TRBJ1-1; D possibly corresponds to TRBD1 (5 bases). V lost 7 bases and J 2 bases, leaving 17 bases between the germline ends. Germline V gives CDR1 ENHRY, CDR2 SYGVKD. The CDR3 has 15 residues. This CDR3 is CAIKGKGFSNTEAFF. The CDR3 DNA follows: TGTGCCATCAAGGGGAAGGGGTTCTCCAACACTGAAGCTTTCTTT.

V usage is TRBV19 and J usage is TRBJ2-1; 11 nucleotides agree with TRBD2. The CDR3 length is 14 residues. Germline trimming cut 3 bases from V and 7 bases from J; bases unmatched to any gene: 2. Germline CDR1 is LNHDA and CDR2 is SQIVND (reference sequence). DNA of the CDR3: TGTGCCAGTAGTATTGGGACTAGCGGAAATGAGCAGTTCTTC. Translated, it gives CASSIGTSGNEQFF.

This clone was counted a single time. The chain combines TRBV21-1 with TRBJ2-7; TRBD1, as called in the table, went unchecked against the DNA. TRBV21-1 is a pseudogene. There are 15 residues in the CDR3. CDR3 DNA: TGTGCCAGCAACCCAGGACAGGGTGACCCCTACGAGCAGTACTTC. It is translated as CASNPGQGDPYEQYF.

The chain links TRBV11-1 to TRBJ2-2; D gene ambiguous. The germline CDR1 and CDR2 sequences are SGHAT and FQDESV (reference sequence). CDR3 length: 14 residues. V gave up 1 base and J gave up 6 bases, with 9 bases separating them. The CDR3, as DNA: TGTGCCAGCAGCTTAGGGTATCGGTCCGGGGAGCTGTTTTTT. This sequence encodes CASSLGYRSGELFF.

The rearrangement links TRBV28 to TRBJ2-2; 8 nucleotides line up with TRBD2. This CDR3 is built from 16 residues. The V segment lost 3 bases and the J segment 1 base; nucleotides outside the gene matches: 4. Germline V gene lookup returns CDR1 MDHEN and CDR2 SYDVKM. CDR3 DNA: TGTGCCAGCAGTTTTGCGGCGGGAGGGAACACCGGGGAGCTGTTTTTT. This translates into CASSFAAGGNTGELFF. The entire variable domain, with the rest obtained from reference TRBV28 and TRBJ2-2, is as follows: DVKVTQSSRYLVKRTGEKVFLECVQDMDHENMFWYRQDPGLGLRLIYFSYDVKMKEKGDIPEGYSVSREKKERFSLILESASTNQTSMYLCASSFAAGGNTGELFFGEGSRLTVL.

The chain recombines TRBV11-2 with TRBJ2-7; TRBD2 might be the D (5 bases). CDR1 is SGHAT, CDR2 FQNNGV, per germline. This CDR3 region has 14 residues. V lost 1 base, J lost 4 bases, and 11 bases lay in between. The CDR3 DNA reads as TGTGCCAGCAGCTTAGCCGGGAAGACATACGAGCAGTACTTC. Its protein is CASSLAGKTYEQYF. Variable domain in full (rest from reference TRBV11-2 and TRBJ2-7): EAGVAQSPRYKIIEKRQSVAFWCNPISGHATLYWYQQILGQGPKLLIQFQNNGVVDDSQLPKDRFSAERLKGVDSTLKIQPAKLEDSAVYLCASSLAGKTYEQYFGPGTRLTVT.

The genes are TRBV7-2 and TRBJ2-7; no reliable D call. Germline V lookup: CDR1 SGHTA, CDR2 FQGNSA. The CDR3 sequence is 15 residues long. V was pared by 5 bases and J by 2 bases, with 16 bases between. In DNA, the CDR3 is TGTGCCAGCAGCCGTCTCCCGTCTTCCCCCTACGAGCAGTACTTC. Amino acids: CASSRLPSSPYEQYF. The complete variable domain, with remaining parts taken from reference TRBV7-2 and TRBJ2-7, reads GAGVSQSPSNKVTEKGKDVELRCDPISGHTALYWYRQSLGQGLEFLIYFQGNSAPDKSGLPSDRFSAERTGGSVSTLTIQRTQQEDSAVYLCASSRLPSSPYEQYFGPGTRLTVT.

This CDR3 reads CASSLEGTVNTEAFF. The CDR3 nucleotides are TGTGCCAGCAGCTTAGAAGGGACAGTGAACACTGAAGCTTTCTTT. The chain uses TRBV7-2 and TRBJ1-1, with 7 nucleotides matching TRBD1. CDR1 is SGHTA, CDR2 FQGNSA, per germline. Trimming cost V 1 base and J 0 bases; bases outside gene matches: 2. The CDR3 runs to 15 residues.

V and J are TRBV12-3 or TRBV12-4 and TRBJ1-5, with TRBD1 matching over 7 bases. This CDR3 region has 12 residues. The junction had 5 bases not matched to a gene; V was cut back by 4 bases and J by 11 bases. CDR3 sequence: CASSSLTGSQHF. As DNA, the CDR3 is TGTGCCAGCAGTTCATTGACAGGGTCCCAGCATTTT.

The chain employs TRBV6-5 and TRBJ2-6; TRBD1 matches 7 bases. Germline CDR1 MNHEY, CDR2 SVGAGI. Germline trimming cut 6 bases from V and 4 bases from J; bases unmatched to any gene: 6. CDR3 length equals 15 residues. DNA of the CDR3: TGTGCCAGCAGACTTACAGGGGCCGGGGCCAACGTCCTGACTTTC. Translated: CASRLTGAGANVLTF.

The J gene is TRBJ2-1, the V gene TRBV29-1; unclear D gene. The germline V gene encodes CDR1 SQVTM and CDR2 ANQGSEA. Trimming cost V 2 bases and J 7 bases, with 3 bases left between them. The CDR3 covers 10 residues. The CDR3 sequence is CSVETNEQFF. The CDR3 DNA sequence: TGCAGCGTTGAAACTAATGAGCAGTTCTTC.

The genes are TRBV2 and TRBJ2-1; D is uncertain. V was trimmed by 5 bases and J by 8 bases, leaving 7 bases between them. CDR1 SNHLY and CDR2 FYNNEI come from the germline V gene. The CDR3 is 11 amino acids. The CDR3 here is CASSPFDEQFF. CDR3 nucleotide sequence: TGTGCCAGCAGTCCGTTCGATGAGCAGTTCTTC.

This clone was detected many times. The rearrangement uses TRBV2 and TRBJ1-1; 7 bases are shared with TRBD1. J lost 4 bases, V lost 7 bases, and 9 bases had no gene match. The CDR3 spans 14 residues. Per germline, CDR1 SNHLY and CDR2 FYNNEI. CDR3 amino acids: CASTGQAVGTEAFF. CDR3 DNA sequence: TGTGCCAGCACCGGACAGGCGGTGGGCACTGAAGCTTTCTTT.

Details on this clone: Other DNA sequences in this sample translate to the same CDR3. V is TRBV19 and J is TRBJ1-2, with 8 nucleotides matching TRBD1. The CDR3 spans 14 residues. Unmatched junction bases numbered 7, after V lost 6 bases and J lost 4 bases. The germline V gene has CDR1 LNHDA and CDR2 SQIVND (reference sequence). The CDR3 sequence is CASSTRDRLYGYTF. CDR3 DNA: TGTGCCAGTAGCACCCGGGACAGGCTCTATGGCTACACCTTC.

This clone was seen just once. The CDR3 reads CASSAGTGRVWTEAFF. DNA for the CDR3: TGTGCCAGTAGTGCCGGGACAGGGCGGGTGTGGACTGAAGCTTTCTTT. The chain carries TRBV19 and TRBJ1-1, with 9 bases fitting TRBD1. This CDR3 comprises 16 residues. Germline trimming cut 5 bases from V and 5 bases from J; bases unmatched to any gene: 12. In germline, CDR1 is LNHDA, CDR2 SQIVND (reference sequence).

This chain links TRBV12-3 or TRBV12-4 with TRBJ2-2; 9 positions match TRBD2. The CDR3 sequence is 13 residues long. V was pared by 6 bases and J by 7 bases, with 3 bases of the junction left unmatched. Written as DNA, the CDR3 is TGTGCCAGCAGCAATAGCGGGAGCGGGGAGCTGTTTTTT. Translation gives CASSNSGSGELFF.

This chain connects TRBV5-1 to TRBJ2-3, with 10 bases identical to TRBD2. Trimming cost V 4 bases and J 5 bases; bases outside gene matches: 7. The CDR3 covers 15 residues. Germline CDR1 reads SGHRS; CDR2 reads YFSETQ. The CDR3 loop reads CASSPGLAEGDTQYF. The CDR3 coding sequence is TGCGCCAGCAGCCCCGGACTAGCGGAGGGAGATACGCAGTATTTT.

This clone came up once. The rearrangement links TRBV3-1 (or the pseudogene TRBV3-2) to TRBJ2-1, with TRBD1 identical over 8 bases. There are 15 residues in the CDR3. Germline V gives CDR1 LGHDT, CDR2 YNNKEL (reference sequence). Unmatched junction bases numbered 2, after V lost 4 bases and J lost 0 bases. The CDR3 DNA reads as TGTGCCAGCAGCCCCGGACAGGGCTCCTACAATGAGCAGTTCTTC. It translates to CASSPGQGSYNEQFF.

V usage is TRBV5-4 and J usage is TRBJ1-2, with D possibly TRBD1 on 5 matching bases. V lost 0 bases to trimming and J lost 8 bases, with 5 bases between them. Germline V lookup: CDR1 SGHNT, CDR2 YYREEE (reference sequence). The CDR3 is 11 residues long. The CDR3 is CASSLAGGYTF. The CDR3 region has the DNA TGTGCCAGCAGCTTGGCAGGGGGCTACACCTTC.